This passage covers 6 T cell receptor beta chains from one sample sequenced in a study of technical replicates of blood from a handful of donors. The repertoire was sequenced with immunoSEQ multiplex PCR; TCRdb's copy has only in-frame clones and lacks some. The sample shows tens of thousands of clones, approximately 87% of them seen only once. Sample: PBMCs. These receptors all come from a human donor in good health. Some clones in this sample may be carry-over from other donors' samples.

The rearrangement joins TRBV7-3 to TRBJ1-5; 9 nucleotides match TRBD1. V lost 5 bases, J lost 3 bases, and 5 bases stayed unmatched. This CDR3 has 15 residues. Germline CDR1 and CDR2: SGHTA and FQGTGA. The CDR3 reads CASSPRDRDNQPQHF. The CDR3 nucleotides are TGTGCCAGCAGCCCCCGGGACAGGGACAATCAGCCCCAGCATTTT.

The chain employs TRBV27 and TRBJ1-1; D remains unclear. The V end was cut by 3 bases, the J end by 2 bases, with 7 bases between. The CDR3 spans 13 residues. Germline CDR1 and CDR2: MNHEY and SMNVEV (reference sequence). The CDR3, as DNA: TGTGCCAGCAGTTTCGAAGCAAACACTGAAGCTTTCTTT. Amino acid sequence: CASSFEANTEAFF.

The CDR3, as DNA: TGTGCCAGCAGCCAAGACGGGGCTCGGCTAGCGGGGGGCGTCACCGGGGAGCTGTTTTTT. Translated: CASSQDGARLAGGVTGELFF. V usage is TRBV4-2 and J usage is TRBJ2-2; 11 bases map to TRBD2. The V segment lost 0 bases and the J segment 4 bases; nucleotides outside the gene matches: 13. Per germline, CDR1 LGHNA and CDR2 YNFKEQ. CDR3 size: 20 residues.

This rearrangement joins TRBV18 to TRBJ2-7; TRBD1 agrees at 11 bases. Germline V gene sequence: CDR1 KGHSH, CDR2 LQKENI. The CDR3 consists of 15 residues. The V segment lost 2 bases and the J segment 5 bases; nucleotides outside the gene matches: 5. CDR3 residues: CASSPKGTGGHEQYF. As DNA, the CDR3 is TGTGCCAGCTCACCAAAGGGGACAGGGGGGCACGAGCAGTACTTC.

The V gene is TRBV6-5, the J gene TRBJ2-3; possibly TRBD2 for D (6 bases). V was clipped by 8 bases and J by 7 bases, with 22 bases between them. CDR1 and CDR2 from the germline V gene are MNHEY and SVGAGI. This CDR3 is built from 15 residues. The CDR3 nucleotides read TGTGCCAGCCAATTTGCGCGGGGCGAGCCCCATACGCAGTATTTT. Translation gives CASQFARGEPHTQYF.

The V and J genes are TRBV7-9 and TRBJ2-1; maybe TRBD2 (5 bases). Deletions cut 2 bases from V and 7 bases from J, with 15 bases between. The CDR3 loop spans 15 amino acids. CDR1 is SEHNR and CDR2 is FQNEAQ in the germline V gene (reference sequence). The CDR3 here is CASSLIGPGRNEQFF. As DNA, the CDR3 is TGTGCCAGCAGCTTAATAGGCCCGGGGAGAAATGAGCAGTTCTTC.